The next 15 T cell receptor beta chains were all read from a single sample in a study of brain T cells in children with intractable seizures. Measured with immunoSEQ multiplex PCR; TCRdb has only the in-frame clones, and not every one. The top ten hold roughly 0.4% of the sample, which has 50,000 to 80,000 clones, about 96% seen once. The specimen was peripheral blood, collected at surgery. All receptors come from a boy in the first two years of life with focal cortical dysplasia and intractable seizures.

The rearrangement joins TRBV7-9 to TRBJ1-2; D is undetermined. V was cut by 5 bases and J by 1 base, with 11 bases left in between. The V gene's germline CDR1 is SEHNR and CDR2 FQNEAQ (reference sequence). The CDR3 runs 14 residues. This CDR3 is CASSPATFNYGYTF. Written as DNA, the CDR3 is TGTGCCAGCAGCCCGGCCACGTTTAACTATGGCTACACCTTC.

The chain is built from TRBV29-1 and TRBJ2-5; TRBD1 matches 8 bases. Unmatched junction bases numbered 2, after V lost 4 bases and J lost 4 bases. In germline, CDR1 is SQVTM, CDR2 ANQGSEA. The CDR3 spans 12 residues. The CDR3 nucleotides are TGCAGCGTTGCCGGGACAGGAGAGACCCAGTACTTC. It encodes CSVAGTGETQYF.

V and J are TRBV19 and TRBJ2-6; no firm D call. From germline, CDR1 is LNHDA and CDR2 SQIVND (reference sequence). The CDR3 has 14 amino acids. The V and J ends lost 2 bases and 2 bases respectively, with 4 bases between them. For the CDR3, the DNA is TGTGCCAGTAGTATAAGGGCTGGGGCCAACGTCCTGACTTTC. This sequence encodes CASSIRAGANVLTF. Full variable domain (remainder filled in from reference TRBV19 and TRBJ2-6): DGGITQSPKYLFRKEGQNVTLSCEQNLNHDAMYWYRQDPGQGLRLIYYSQIVNDFQKGDIAEGYSVSREKKESFPLTVTSAQKNPTAFYLCASSIRAGANVLTFGAGSRLTVL.

The chain is built from TRBV15 and TRBJ2-7; D is possibly TRBD2 (6 bases). The V end was cut by 3 bases, the J end by 4 bases, with 22 bases between. CDR1 and CDR2 from the germline V gene are LNHNV and YYDKDF (reference sequence). The CDR3 is made up of 17 amino acids. This CDR3 reads CATSSIPGLASHYEQYF. The CDR3 DNA sequence: TGTGCCACCAGCAGCATTCCGGGACTTGCCTCACATTACGAGCAGTACTTC. Supplemented by reference TRBV15 and TRBJ2-7, the full variable domain reads DAMVIQNPRYQVTQFGKPVTLSCSQTLNHNVMYWYQQKSSQAPKLLFHYYDKDFNNEADTPDNFQSRRPNTSFCFLDIRSPGLGDTAMYLCATSSIPGLASHYEQYFGPGTRLTVT.

V usage is TRBV19 and J usage is TRBJ1-5; no clear D. CDR1 and CDR2 from the germline V gene are LNHDA and SQIVND (reference sequence). The CDR3 has 12 residues. Trimming took off 5 bases at V and 13 bases at J, with 15 bases between the two ends. The CDR3 protein is CASSPTTRVQHF. The CDR3 DNA reads TGTGCCAGTAGTCCCACCACTCGGGTTCAGCATTTT.

The chain couples TRBV5-5 to TRBJ2-7; D might be TRBD1 (5 bases). This CDR3 has 10 residues. Germline V lookup: CDR1 SGHKS, CDR2 YYEKEE (reference sequence). V lost 6 bases and J lost 10, with 11 bases in between. CDR3 region: CASNHRSQYF. DNA of the CDR3: TGTGCCAGCAACCACAGGAGCCAGTACTTC. Full variable domain (remainder filled in from reference TRBV5-5 and TRBJ2-7): DAGVTQSPTHLIKTRGQQVTLRCSPISGHKSVSWYQQVLGQGPQFIFQYYEKEERGRGNFPDRFSARQFPNYSSELNVNALLLGDSALYLCASNHRSQYFGPGTRLTVT.

This clone has just one count. The V gene is TRBV6-1, the J gene TRBJ1-4; maybe TRBD1 (6 bases). V gave up 2 bases and J gave up 4 bases, with 11 bases separating them. The germline CDR1 and CDR2 sequences are MNHNS and SASEGT. The CDR3 is made up of 15 amino acids. CDR3 in amino acids: CASSESDSGNEKLFF. As DNA, the CDR3 is TGTGCCAGCAGTGAATCGGACAGCGGTAATGAAAAACTGTTTTTT.

This chain joins TRBV4-1 and TRBJ2-7, with 8 bases that match TRBD2. The CDR3 covers 16 residues. V trimming: 1 base; J trimming: 2 bases; junction bases outside the gene matches: 7. CDR1 and CDR2 from the germline V gene are MGHRA and YSYEKL. DNA for the CDR3: TGCGCCAGCAGCCAAGTTCCAGGGACTAGTGCCTACGAGCAGTACTTC. Translated: CASSQVPGTSAYEQYF.

The CDR3 DNA is TGTGCCACCAGCAGAGGAGCGGGAGGGAGCACAGATACGCAGTATTTT. Its protein product is CATSRGAGGSTDTQYF. The chain is built from TRBV15 and TRBJ2-3, with 10 bases lining up with TRBD2. The CDR3 totals 16 residues. The germline V gene has CDR1 LNHNV and CDR2 YYDKDF (reference sequence). V dropped 1 base and J dropped 0; count of bases not matched to a gene: 1.

The CDR3 sequence: CASSLWGDYNEQFF. The CDR3, as DNA: TGTGCCAGCAGTTTATGGGGGGACTACAATGAGCAGTTCTTC. V gene TRBV28 combines with J gene TRBJ2-1; D possibly uses TRBD1 or TRBD2 (5 bases each). Deletions cut 0 bases from V and 3 bases from J, with 6 bases between. Germline-derived CDR1 and CDR2 are MDHEN and SYDVKM. The CDR3 runs 14 residues.

The V and J genes are TRBV10-3 and TRBJ1-5, with D possibly being TRBD1 (6 bases). Germline V gene data show CDR1 as ENHRY and CDR2 as SYGVKD. V was trimmed by 2 bases and J by 3 bases, leaving 11 bases between them. The CDR3 is 15 amino acids. The CDR3 sequence: CAISEDRPNNQPQHF. The CDR3 bases are TGTGCCATCAGTGAGGACAGGCCGAACAATCAGCCCCAGCATTTT.

The J gene is TRBJ2-1, the V gene TRBV27; the match to TRBD2 covers 10 bases. The V gene's germline CDR1 is MNHEY and CDR2 SMNVEV (reference sequence). The CDR3 sequence is 16 residues long. Germline trimming cut 5 bases from V and 4 bases from J; bases unmatched to any gene: 8. The CDR3 region is CASSVSGTSAYNEQFF. DNA of the CDR3: TGTGCCAGCAGTGTCTCCGGGACTAGCGCGTACAATGAGCAGTTCTTC.

The CDR3 coding sequence is TGTGCCAGCAGTTGGGACAGGAGTTACGAGCAGTACTTC. It encodes CASSWDRSYEQYF. The chain employs TRBV27 and TRBJ2-7, with 8 bases lining up with TRBD1. Germline assignment: CDR1 MNHEY and CDR2 SMNVEV (reference sequence). V dropped 4 bases and J dropped 4; count of bases not matched to a gene: 3. There are 13 residues in the CDR3.

The chain uses TRBV24-1 and TRBJ2-2; D might be TRBD2 (6 bases). Trimming shortened V by 8 bases and J by 1 base, and 19 bases separated the two germline ends. Germline loops: CDR1 KGHDR, CDR2 SFDVKD. The CDR3 is 17 residues long. CDR3 region: CATITGLPYMNTGELFF. CDR3 DNA sequence: TGTGCCACCATAACGGGACTCCCTTACATGAACACCGGGGAGCTGTTTTTT.

The rearrangement links TRBV21-1 to TRBJ1-1. TRBV21-1 is annotated as a pseudogene. The CDR3 runs to 11 residues. CDR3 protein: CASNGSTEAFF. As DNA, the CDR3 is TGTGCCAGCAACGGGAGCACTGAAGCTTTCTTT.